This T cell receptor beta chain emerged from a study of blood T cell repertoires in COVID-19. The wider study: There were acute and convalescent COVID-19 samples, and they came from the United States, Italy and Spain.

Authors' data handling: The assay estimated nucleated cells by amplifying reference gene primers. The protocol was immunoSEQ multiplex PCR, while the TCRdb copy is restricted to in-frame clones and leaves out a portion. V, J and clone size are those of that table, while D and trimming were read from the DNA. The sample shows some 200,000 clones, about 85% of them seen only once. Trimming at V came to 2 bases and at J to 2 bases, leaving 10 bases not matched to a gene. The CDR3 consists of 18 residues. The V gene's germline CDR1 is SGDLS and CDR2 YYNGEE. V and J are TRBV9 and TRBJ2-1; TRBD2 matches 10 bases. The receptor comes from a woman older than 75 with acute or convalescent COVID-19. Source material: peripheral blood. CDR3 nucleotides: TGTGCCAGCAGCGTGGGAGGCAGCGGGAGGGCCCCCTACAATGAGCAGTTCTTC. This translates into CASSVGGSGRAPYNEQFF.